This passage covers 7 T cell receptor beta chains from one sample sequenced in a study of CD8 T cells in Susac syndrome. Random hexamers were used to reverse transcribe the RNA input (about 0.45 to 1 ug). TCRdb re-analysed the immunoSEQ multiplex PCR reads in MiXCR, keeping a single row per CDR3 protein. The sample includes about 70,000 distinct CDR3 sequences, approximately 96% of them seen just once. Input material: CD4+ T cells from PBMCs. The receptors shown here come from a human donor with multiple sclerosis.

This clonotype is a singleton in its sample. This sequence joins TRBV24-1 and TRBJ2-1; the match to TRBD2 covers 8 bases. The ends lost 3 bases at V and 2 bases at J; junction bases unmatched: 8. CDR3 length: 17 amino acids. Looked up from germline, CDR1 is KGHDR and CDR2 is SFDVKD. The CDR3 sequence: CATSDPLYGGAYNEQFF. The CDR3 DNA is TGTGCCACCAGTGATCCACTTTACGGGGGGGCCTACAATGAGCAGTTCTTC.

The J gene is TRBJ2-1, the V gene TRBV2; the match to TRBD2 covers 7 bases. The CDR3 contains 15 residues. The germline V gene encodes CDR1 SNHLY and CDR2 FYNNEI. J gave up 5 bases and V 2 bases, and 6 bases lay outside the gene matches. The CDR3 DNA sequence: TGTGCCAGCAGTGAACGGGGGGTACAGGACAATGAGCAGTTCTTC. Translation: CASSERGVQDNEQFF.

The chain recombines TRBV7-9 with TRBJ2-1; D is perhaps TRBD2 (5 bases). V was clipped by 7 bases and J by 5 bases, with 21 bases between them. CDR1 and CDR2 (germline): SEHNR, FQNEAQ (reference sequence). The CDR3 runs to 16 residues. This CDR3 reads CASIQLGSGTDNEQFF. CDR3 nucleotides: TGTGCCAGCATCCAACTCGGGTCGGGAACTGACAATGAGCAGTTCTTC.

The rearrangement links TRBV19 to TRBJ1-1, with 7 bases that match TRBD1. Germline lookup yields CDR1 LNHDA and CDR2 SQIVND (reference sequence). The length of the CDR3 is 15 residues. V lost 5 bases and J lost 0; bases outside the gene matches: 6. The CDR3 DNA is TGTGCCAGTAGTCCGGTGGACAGGTTGAACACTGAAGCTTTCTTT. Residues: CASSPVDRLNTEAFF. Looking up the rest from reference TRBV19 and TRBJ1-1 gives the full variable domain: DGGITQSPKYLFRKEGQNVTLSCEQNLNHDAMYWYRQDPGQGLRLIYYSQIVNDFQKGDIAEGYSVSREKKESFPLTVTSAQKNPTAFYLCASSPVDRLNTEAFFGQGTRLTVV.

CDR3 sequence: CASSLPPGGREQYF. As DNA, the CDR3 is TGCGCCAGCAGCTTGCCTCCGGGCGGGCGCGAGCAGTACTTC. The chain couples TRBV5-1 to TRBJ2-7; TRBD2 is a possible D gene (5 bases). The germline V and J ends were trimmed by 1 base and 6 bases, with 14 bases remaining between them. CDR1 SGHRS and CDR2 YFSETQ come from the germline V gene. The CDR3 is 14 amino acids.

The rearrangement joins TRBV12-3 or TRBV12-4 to TRBJ2-5; 11 positions match TRBD1. The V segment lost 5 bases and the J segment 5 bases; nucleotides outside the gene matches: 7. The CDR3 consists of 15 residues. CDR3 in DNA: TGTGCCAGCAGTCCCCGGACAGGGGGCGTGGAGACCCAGTACTTC. Translating it yields CASSPRTGGVETQYF.

The CDR3 DNA follows: TGTGCCAGCAGCGAGGACCCCTCCTCCTACAATGAGCAGTTCTTC. This encodes CASSEDPSSYNEQFF. The genes are TRBV9 and TRBJ2-1, with no clear D. Trimming took off 3 bases at V and 0 bases at J, with 10 bases between the two ends. The germline V gene encodes CDR1 SGDLS and CDR2 YYNGEE. The CDR3 length is 15 residues.